This TCR beta chain originates from a study of PD-1 blockade in classical Hodgkin lymphoma (TCRdb year 2020). Turning to the overall study: Nivolumab dosing was 3 mg/kg intravenously every 2 weeks, continuing until either disease progression or unacceptable toxicity. A peripheral blood immune signature of response to PD-1 blockade in classical Hodgkin lymphoma was defined using TCR beta sequencing and CyTOF.

Findings and caveats that apply to the study as a whole: Baseline diversity similar to that of newly diagnosed patients was observed in trial patients achieving complete response, whereas significantly lower diversity was observed in partial responders and progressors. Patients starting nivolumab less than 1 year after ASCT had lower diversity and were excluded from later analyses to avoid confounding by immune reconstitution. The study was restricted to a single clinical trial cohort, and the causes of repertoire differences, possibly disease activity or prior therapy, were left undefined. Baseline TCR diversity was reported to be lower in newly diagnosed patients than in healthy donors and to be lower still in relapsed/refractory patients. By C4D1, a significant rise was seen in CD4+ TCR diversity but not in CD8+ TCR diversity (p=0.0027 vs p=0.16), and the rise was most apparent among complete responders (p=0.02).

This clone has just a few counts. What antigen it recognizes has not been identified. Per-base qualities were not stored, and no clone one base away is much larger. In the paper's terms, the time point label means: cycle 2 day 1 (C2D1) of nivolumab. Every trial patient had relapsed following autologous stem cell transplantation, and prior brentuximab vedotin exposure was what differed among cohorts A, B and C. The trial cohort included 50 to 60 patients with relapsed/refractory classical Hodgkin lymphoma, and each patient had a best overall response of complete response, partial response or progressive disease. Trial patients were treated with single-agent nivolumab in the multi-cohort phase II CheckMate 205 trial. An independent review committee assessed best overall response using the 2007 International Working Group response criteria. PBMCs from the trial were collected at three points: immediately before nivolumab initiation (C1D1), and during therapy at cycle 2 day 1 and cycle 4 day 1. After peripheral blood was drawn into 8 mL Vacutainer Cell Preparation Tubes, PBMCs were isolated by centrifugation and then cryopreserved.

The Qiagen DNeasy kit was used to extract genomic DNA both from unsorted PBMCs and from the negatively selected CD4+ and CD8+ fractions. Using primers that anneal to V and J segments, immunoSEQ multiplex PCR amplified the TCR beta CDR3 regions. Amplification bias was minimized using a synthetic immune receptor repertoire, and residual bias was removed computationally after sequencing. The paper's data handling went like this. Custom Python scripts were used to quantify repertoire diversity as the Shannon entropy index. Unsorted, CD4+ and CD8+ repertoires were analyzed separately, except in combined analyses where CD4+ and CD8+ sequences were merged in silico. Clonal expansion was defined as a frequency increase of at least 2-fold after treatment compared with C1D1, and clones undetected at baseline were assigned a pseudocount of 0.5. Singleton clones were defined as clones with 0 or 1 copy at C1D1, and non-singleton clones were defined as clones with 2 or more copies. Clones expanded in unsorted samples were labelled as CD4+, CD8+ or unknown by matching protein sequences in sorted samples from the same patient. Wilcoxon tests were applied to paired samples to test diversity changes from C1D1 to C4D1. The source is immuneACCESS, and TCRdb retained only in-frame sequences with V and J called. Part of the clones is not carried over; for the studies checked, unresolved V genes explain less than half of this, and the remainder is unexplained. The DNA was the basis for D and trimming; V, J and clone size are from that table. This sample holds 14,000 to 15,000 clones; around 83% were observed only once. Of the sample, roughly a quarter falls within the top ten clones.

This material consisted of peripheral blood mononuclear cells (PBMCs), taken before the second cycle of nivolumab. The sequence came from a human donor with classical Hodgkin lymphoma.

Read as DNA, the sequence is TGTGCCAGCTCACTCCACAGGGAGATTAATTCACCCCTCCACTTT. Translated, it gives CASSLHREINSPLHF. The chain uses TRBV18 and TRBJ1-6; TRBD1 is perhaps the D gene, given 6 matching bases. Trimming at the junction amounts to 4 bases on V and 6 bases on J, and the germline ends lie 13 bases apart. CDR1 KGHSH and CDR2 LQKENI are derived from the germline V gene. From its cysteine to its phenylalanine, the CDR3 spans 15 amino acids. The entry retains the CDR3 DNA only, 45 bases that are in frame from base 1.